This TCR beta chain was documented in a study of T cells in Graves' hyperthyroidism and ophthalmopathy. Study conclusions and caveats: Most thyroid clonotypes expanded above 0.001 were also detected in blood.

Trimming removed 3 bases from V and 7 bases from J; junction bases left unmatched: 12. The CDR3 is made up of 17 amino acids. As for this clonotype: What it recognizes is unknown.

Authors of the study amplified TCR beta CDR3 regions from RNA transcripts. The HTBI primer set was used in a first-round RT-PCR of the TCR CDR3. TCRdb re-analysed the multiplex PCR reads in MiXCR, keeping a single row per CDR3 protein. The sample has some 500,000 distinct CDR3 sequences, approximately 14% seen once. Aged 18 to 65, the patients had hyperthyroidism that was newly diagnosed and had lasted under 2 months. Uncontrolled infection, other autoimmune disease, pregnancy or lactation led to exclusion. This receptor was taken from a young woman with Graves' hyperthyroidism. The chain employs TRBV12-3 or TRBV12-4 and TRBJ2-1, with 10 bases that match TRBD2. Sequenced material: blood. CDR3 sequence (DNA): TGTGCCAGCAGTTTTATCCTAGCGGGAGCCTATAGTAATGAGCAGTTCTTC. This encodes CASSFILAGAYSNEQFF.